The source of this TCR beta chain is a study of shared clonotypes between healthy human individuals. The overall study: Plates per donor: three CD4 naive, three CD4 memory, two CD8 naive, one CD8 memory.

Libraries were prepared by immunoSEQ multiplex PCR; TCRdb keeps only in-frame clonotypes and omits some of them. The table has over 1.5 million clones, nearly 99% seen once. Nashville, Tennessee was home to all donors, each a Caucasian adult. The CD4+ fraction was divided into a CD45RA+ naive subset and a CD45RA-negative memory subset. Sequences were obtained from naive CD4+ T cells sorted from blood. Documented subset: CD45RA+ positively selected. This clonotype was obtained from a man aged 25 to 45 in good health.

CDR3 DNA sequence: TGTGCCAGCAGTTACTCTCCCGGTACTAGCACAGATACGCAGTATTTT. It codes for CASSYSPGTSTDTQYF. This chain links TRBV6-5 with TRBJ2-3, with D uncertain. The V and J ends lost 0 bases and 0 bases respectively, with 10 bases between them. This CDR3 has 16 amino acids. Germline V lookup: CDR1 MNHEY, CDR2 SVGAGI.